This is a list of T cell receptor beta chains from one sample in a study of cytomegalovirus exposure and HLA in healthy donors. The protocol was immunoSEQ multiplex PCR, while the TCRdb copy is restricted to in-frame clones and leaves out a portion. Counted here are about 98,000 clones, around 85% occurring once; the ten biggest clones make up roughly 3.9%. Sequenced input: PBMCs. Every receptor here comes from a woman aged 25 to 39 in good health and CMV-seronegative. Both conserved end residues are part of each CDR3. Each record gives: D gene, J gene, clone size, V gene, CDR3 DNA, CDR3 protein. The D gene is left open where the match is weak. For some rows the clone size is stated as once, few or many, or as a class when expanded; others skip it.

TRBD2	TRBJ2-7	.	TRBV6-5	TGTGCCAGCACACGAGATGGGACTAGCCTCTACGAGCAGTACTTC	CASTRDGTSLYEQYF
.	TRBJ2-7	.	TRBV29-1	TGCAGCGTTGCAGTCGGCGGGGAGCAGTACTTC	CSVAVGGEQYF
TRBD2	TRBJ2-4	once	TRBV11-2	TGTGCCAGCAGCCTAGTAGCGGGGGTAGCCAAAAACATTCAGTACTTC	CASSLVAGVAKNIQYF
TRBD2	TRBJ2-5	.	TRBV6-1	TGTGCCAGCAGTGCTCTTCTAGCGGGGAACCAAGAGACCCAGTACTTC	CASSALLAGNQETQYF
.	TRBJ2-3	.	TRBV14	TGTGCCAGCAGCCAAGAGGGCTTCCCAGATACGCAGTATTTT	CASSQEGFPDTQYF
TRBD2	TRBJ2-2	.	TRBV11-2	TGTGCCAGCAGCCCCCGTTGGGGGGAGGGCGGGGAGCTGTTTTTT	CASSPRWGEGGELFF
.	TRBJ2-7	few	TRBV6-1	TGTGCCAGCAGCCGGACAGTCTACGAGCAGTACTTC	CASSRTVYEQYF
.	TRBJ1-2	.	TRBV4-3	TGCGCCAGCAGCCAAGACATCGGAGCTTTTAACTATGGCTACACCTTC	CASSQDIGAFNYGYTF
.	TRBJ1-1	few	TRBV4-2	TGTGCCAGCAGCCATTTCGGGTTTGGCACGGGATCAACTGAAGCTTTCTTT	CASSHFGFGTGSTEAFF
TRBD2	TRBJ2-7	.	TRBV7-2	TGTGCCAGCAGCGCTCGACTAGCGGGAGGGCCTTACGAGCAGTACTTC	CASSARLAGGPYEQYF
.	TRBJ2-7	.	TRBV18	TGTGCCAGCTCACGCGCAGGGCTCCCCTACGAGCAGTACTTC	CASSRAGLPYEQYF
TRBD2	TRBJ2-7	.	TRBV27	TGTGCCAGCAGTGCGCCGGGACTAGCTGGCTACGAGCAGTACTTC	CASSAPGLAGYEQYF
.	TRBJ2-3	.	TRBV7-3	TGTGCCAGCAGCTTAACGGGCACTAGCACAGATACGCAGTATTTT	CASSLTGTSTDTQYF
.	TRBJ1-5	.	TRBV27	TGTGCCAGCAGTTCACCCCCGACCGGAGCCCAGCATTTT	CASSSPPTGAQHF
TRBD1	TRBJ1-2	.	TRBV5-8	TGTGCCAGCAGCCCCTGGCAGGGGACAGGGTATGGCTACACCTTC	CASSPWQGTGYGYTF
TRBD2	TRBJ2-7	.	TRBV7-6	TGTGCCAGCAGCTTACGGCCTGGGGCGGGGGACGAGCAGTACTTC	CASSLRPGAGDEQYF
TRBD1	TRBJ1-5	.	TRBV6-5	TGTGCCAGCAGAAGCAGGGGGACTAGCAATCAGCCCCAGCATTTT	CASRSRGTSNQPQHF
.	TRBJ2-3	.	TRBV7-9	TGTGCCAGCAGCGAAGGCAGGGGTACGCAGTATTTT	CASSEGRGTQYF
.	TRBJ2-3	.	TRBV5-1	TGCGCCAGCAGCTTGGATGGCCAGGGGAGCACAGATACGCAGTATTTT	CASSLDGQGSTDTQYF
TRBD1	TRBJ1-6	.	TRBV7-2	TGTGCCAGCAGCTTGGTAACAGGGGTCAGGTCACCCCTCCACTTT	CASSLVTGVRSPLHF
.	TRBJ1-2	.	TRBV6-1	TGTGCCAGCAAGGACAGTTGGGGGTACTATGGCTACACCTTC	CASKDSWGYYGYTF
.	TRBJ2-1	.	TRBV6-5	TGTGCCAGCAGTTACTCTTTTCTCAATGAGCAGTTCTTC	CASSYSFLNEQFF
.	TRBJ1-1	.	TRBV28	TGTGCCAGCAGTTTATGGGGGGGTAGTACTGAAGCTTTCTTT	CASSLWGGSTEAFF
TRBD1	TRBJ2-7	.	TRBV18	TGTGCCAGCTCATCGTCCCGGGACAGGTTCTCCTACGAGCAGTACTTC	CASSSSRDRFSYEQYF
.	TRBJ1-2	.	TRBV5-4	TGTGCCACCTCTTATAACAGCGTTAGGGGGTATGGCTACACCTTC	CATSYNSVRGYGYTF
TRBD1	TRBJ2-4	once	TRBV28	TGTGCCAGCAGTTTACCCGGGACAGGGGGCAACATTCAGTACTTC	CASSLPGTGGNIQYF
TRBD1	TRBJ1-1	.	TRBV9	TGTGCCAGCAGCACGACAGGGGCGAACACTGAAGCTTTCTTT	CASSTTGANTEAFF
.	TRBJ1-1	.	TRBV29-1	TGCAGCGTCAACCCCAGGAACACTGAAGCTTTCTTT	CSVNPRNTEAFF
.	TRBJ1-1	.	TRBV29-1	TGCAGCGTTGAAGGGGTAGCTGGCAGTGCGAGCACTGAAGCTTTCTTT	CSVEGVAGSASTEAFF
.	TRBJ1-1	.	TRBV7-3	TGTGCCAGCAGCAGTCAGGGGTCGATACAGGAAGCTTTCTTT	CASSSQGSIQEAFF
TRBD1	TRBJ2-5	.	TRBV7-2	TGTGCCAGCAGCCTTACACCGGGACAGCCTCAAGAGACCCAGTACTTC	CASSLTPGQPQETQYF
.	TRBJ2-5	.	TRBV28	TGTGCCAGCAGTAACCTGAGAAAGACCCAGTACTTC	CASSNLRKTQYF